These 32 T cell receptor beta chains share one sample of origin, sequenced in a study of T cell repertoires in cytomegalovirus infection. TCRdb reprocessed the reads with MiXCR, giving one entry per CDR3 protein. The profile shows approximately 260,000 distinct CDR3 sequences, around 15% of them singletons. Sequenced: CD8+ T cells from PBMCs. Receptors were obtained from a human donor in good health (CMV status not recorded). Some clones in this sample may be carry-over from other donors' samples.

This clonotype was counted ten times or more. V usage is TRBV12-3 or TRBV12-4 and J usage is TRBJ1-1; the match to TRBD1 covers 8 bases. V dropped 3 bases and J dropped 1; count of bases not matched to a gene: 1. The CDR3 consists of 14 residues. The CDR3 DNA follows: TGTGCCAGCAGTTTGACAGGGGAGAACACTGAAGCTTTCTTT. Translated: CASSLTGENTEAFF.

This clonotype was picked up many times. The chain links TRBV7-6 to TRBJ2-2, with 10 bases matching TRBD1. CDR1 and CDR2 (germline): SGHVS, FNYEAQ. The CDR3 totals 16 residues. V lost 4 bases, J lost 2 bases, and 4 bases stayed unmatched. The DNA for the CDR3 is TGTGCCAGCAGCTCCCGGGACAGGGGTAACACCGGGGAGCTGTTTTTT. Its protein product is CASSSRDRGNTGELFF.

This clonotype was counted many times. The J gene is TRBJ2-7, the V gene TRBV28; D not resolved. V lost 2 bases and J 3 bases, leaving 8 bases between the germline ends. The CDR3 covers 13 residues. Germline V gene sequence: CDR1 MDHEN, CDR2 SYDVKM. The CDR3 DNA sequence: TGTGCCAGCAGTTTAAGTTGGGTCTACGAGCAGTACTTC. This sequence encodes CASSLSWVYEQYF.

A few counts support this clonotype. This chain's CDR3 is CASSEFIGSNEKLFF. The DNA of the CDR3 is TGTGCCAGCAGTGAGTTTATAGGATCTAATGAAAAACTGTTTTTT. The V and J genes are TRBV25-1 and TRBJ1-4, with D hard to call. Germline CDR1 is MGHDK and CDR2 is SYGVNS. The CDR3 spans 15 residues. V was trimmed by 3 bases and J by 3 bases, leaving 11 bases between them.

At least ten counts were recorded for this clonotype. The rearrangement links TRBV7-6 to TRBJ2-3; the match to TRBD1 covers 7 bases. Trimming cost V 5 bases and J 0 bases; bases outside gene matches: 8. The germline V gene encodes CDR1 SGHVS and CDR2 FNYEAQ. This CDR3 is 16 amino acids long. The CDR3 protein is CASSVRQGPSTDTQYF. Written as DNA, the CDR3 is TGTGCCAGCAGCGTCCGACAGGGACCGAGCACAGATACGCAGTATTTT.

This clonotype was seen more than once but under ten times. The chain is built from TRBV20-1 and TRBJ1-2; D is unclear. CDR3 size: 16 residues. In germline, CDR1 is DFQATT, CDR2 SNEGSKA (reference sequence). Trimming removed 5 bases at V and 3 bases at J, with 22 bases between. The CDR3 reads CSAPTLGPTLHYGYTF. CDR3 nucleotide sequence: TGCAGTGCTCCGACATTAGGACCTACCCTTCACTATGGCTACACCTTC.

In its sample, this clonotype was seen a few times. The chain recombines TRBV7-9 with TRBJ2-5; D gene ambiguous. The CDR3 covers 14 residues. V was clipped by 2 bases and J by 5 bases, with 12 bases between them. The germline V gene has CDR1 SEHNR and CDR2 FQNEAQ (reference sequence). CDR3 loop: CASSLPRIRETQYF. The CDR3 bases are TGTGCCAGCAGCTTACCCCGGATTAGGGAGACCCAGTACTTC.

This clonotype was detected ten times or more. The chain carries TRBV7-8 and TRBJ2-2; 12 bases agree with TRBD2. There are 17 residues in the CDR3. Germline CDR1 SGHVS, CDR2 FQNEAQ. J gave up 7 bases and V 4 bases, and 10 bases lay outside the gene matches. CDR3 coding DNA: TGTGCCAGCAGCTATTCTAGCGGGGGGGCCGTTGTCGGGGAGCTGTTTTTT. It codes for CASSYSSGGAVVGELFF.

This rearrangement joins TRBV6-2 or TRBV6-3 to TRBJ2-7; 8 bases fit TRBD2. The V and J ends lost 7 bases and 2 bases, in that order; junction bases with no gene match: 10. The CDR3 is 15 residues long. Germline CDR1 is MNHEY and CDR2 is SVGEGT. CDR3: CASTQDTSGAYEQYF. The CDR3 bases are TGTGCCAGCACTCAAGATACTAGCGGAGCCTACGAGCAGTACTTC.

This clonotype was seen only a few times. V usage is TRBV24-1 and J usage is TRBJ2-1; a weak D match, TRBD2 (5 bases). The CDR3 is 13 amino acids. Germline CDR1 KGHDR, CDR2 SFDVKD. Between the trimmed V and J ends, which lost 2 bases and 12 bases, there was a span of 13 bases. The CDR3 sequence: CATSDSQGRGQFF. The CDR3 bases are TGTGCCACCAGTGATTCCCAAGGACGGGGGCAGTTCTTC.

This chain connects TRBV5-6 to TRBJ1-1, with D perhaps TRBD1 (5 bases). The CDR3 is 14 residues long. CDR1 and CDR2 from the germline V gene are SGHDT and YYEEEE. Trimming removed 2 bases at V and 5 bases at J, with 13 bases between. CDR3: CASSFAGRRTEAFF. Here the CDR3 DNA reads TGTGCCAGCAGCTTCGCAGGGAGACGGACTGAAGCTTTCTTT.

This clonotype has more than one count but fewer than ten. This rearrangement joins TRBV5-4 to TRBJ1-2; 10 nucleotides match TRBD1. The germline V gene has CDR1 SGHNT and CDR2 YYREEE (reference sequence). The CDR3 totals 16 residues. Trimming took 2 bases from V and 6 from J; bases not matched to a gene: 10. This chain's CDR3 is CASSFPGQGPRDGYTF. The CDR3 DNA sequence: TGTGCCAGCAGCTTTCCGGGACAGGGGCCTCGCGATGGCTACACCTTC.

This clonotype was observed many times. The chain couples TRBV6-5 to TRBJ2-7; 7 nucleotides line up with TRBD1. The CDR3 totals 14 residues. Germline V lookup: CDR1 MNHEY, CDR2 SVGAGI. J lost 0 bases, V lost 6 bases, and 5 bases had no gene match. The DNA of the CDR3 is TGTGCCAGCAGCAGACAGGGCGGCTCCTACGAGCAGTACTTC. Translated: CASSRQGGSYEQYF.

This clonotype was found many times. The chain has TRBV4-1 and TRBJ1-1, with D maybe TRBD1 (5 bases). With 4 bases removed from V and 5 bases from J, the gap between germline ends came to 11 bases. The CDR3 is made up of 13 amino acids. From germline, CDR1 is MGHRA and CDR2 YSYEKL. CDR3 sequence (DNA): TGCGCCAGCAGCCTGGGGGGGGAAACTGAAGCTTTCTTT. Translation: CASSLGGETEAFF.

This clonotype was seen only a few times. This chain uses TRBV5-6 with TRBJ2-6; the D is unclear. Germline V gene sequence: CDR1 SGHDT, CDR2 YYEEEE. The CDR3 is made up of 19 amino acids. Between the trimmed V and J ends, which lost 1 base and 1 base, there was a span of 18 bases. The CDR3 coding sequence is TGTGCCAGCAGCTTGCCCCACCAAATAGACTGGTCTGGGGCCAACGTCCTGACTTTC. It translates to CASSLPHQIDWSGANVLTF.

This clonotype occurred many times. This chain joins TRBV7-9 and TRBJ2-7; 10 positions agree with TRBD1. CDR3 length: 14 residues. Germline CDR1 reads SEHNR; CDR2 reads FQNEAQ (reference sequence). Losses at the gene ends were 5 bases for V and 5 bases for J; bases not matched to a gene: 6. CDR3 bases: TGTGCCAGCAGCCACCGGACAGGGGGGGACGAGCAGTACTTC. The encoded protein is CASSHRTGGDEQYF.

This clonotype was observed a few times. This chain uses TRBV25-1 with TRBJ1-4, with D possibly being TRBD1 (5 bases). This CDR3 is 14 amino acids long. CDR1 MGHDK and CDR2 SYGVNS come from the germline V gene. V was shortened by 3 bases and J by 6 bases, with 11 bases between the two germline ends. CDR3 coding DNA: TGTGCCAGCAGTGATGTAGGGGTAGATGAAAAACTGTTTTTT. The encoded protein is CASSDVGVDEKLFF.

CDR3 sequence reads: CASSGGRSNQPQHF. The DNA of the CDR3 is TGTGCCAGCAGCGGCGGCCGCTCCAATCAGCCCCAGCATTTT. The V call is TRBV28, the J call TRBJ1-5; D ambiguous. CDR3 size: 14 residues. V was trimmed by 6 bases and J by 3 bases, leaving 12 bases between them. Germline lookup yields CDR1 MDHEN and CDR2 SYDVKM.

This clonotype was counted ten times or more. The J gene is TRBJ1-1, the V gene TRBV7-9; D may be TRBD1 (5 bases). Trimming took off 1 base at V and 3 bases at J, with 6 bases between the two ends. This CDR3 contains 13 residues. Germline V gene data show CDR1 as SEHNR and CDR2 as FQNEAQ (reference sequence). CDR3 sequence: CASSLGTYTEAFF. The CDR3 DNA reads TGTGCCAGCAGCTTAGGGACATACACTGAAGCTTTCTTT.

This clonotype was observed many times. V and J are TRBV7-6 and TRBJ1-6; the D is unclear. The CDR3 sequence is 18 residues long. The V and J ends lost 5 bases and 7 bases respectively, with 24 bases between them. Germline V gene lookup returns CDR1 SGHVS and CDR2 FNYEAQ. CDR3 sequence (DNA): TGTGCCAGCAGCCGCACACCATGGGTAGTCAGGTCGAATTCACCCCTCCACTTT. Translation: CASSRTPWVVRSNSPLHF.

The V and J genes are TRBV20-1 and TRBJ2-5; D remains unclear. Germline CDR1 DFQATT, CDR2 SNEGSKA (reference sequence). Deletions cut 0 bases from V and 2 bases from J, with 10 bases between. This CDR3 is 14 amino acids long. The CDR3 here is CSARDIQNQETQYF. CDR3 DNA sequence: TGCAGTGCTAGAGATATCCAGAATCAAGAGACCCAGTACTTC.

CDR3 protein: CASSLPAAGGYNEQFF. The CDR3 DNA is TGTGCCAGCAGCCTCCCGGCAGCGGGGGGCTACAATGAGCAGTTCTTC. The chain joins TRBV7-9 to TRBJ2-1, with TRBD2 identical over 9 bases. Germline CDR1 is SEHNR and CDR2 is FQNEAQ (reference sequence). The CDR3 sequence is 16 residues long. V dropped 5 bases and J dropped 3; count of bases not matched to a gene: 8.

This clonotype showed up many times. The rearrangement uses TRBV7-9 and TRBJ2-7; D might be TRBD1 (5 bases). Germline CDR1 is SEHNR and CDR2 is FQNEAQ (reference sequence). This CDR3 is built from 14 residues. The V end was cut by 3 bases, the J end by 2 bases, with 11 bases between. The CDR3 DNA reads as TGTGCCAGCAGCTTGACAGTTCCTCCCTACGAGCAGTACTTC. Protein product: CASSLTVPPYEQYF.

This clonotype was seen more than once but under ten times. J is TRBJ2-3 and V is TRBV10-3; D might be TRBD1 (7 bases). This CDR3 has 15 residues. Per germline, CDR1 ENHRY and CDR2 SYGVKD. Between the trimmed V and J ends, which lost 4 bases and 2 bases, there was a span of 13 bases. The CDR3 sequence: CAISAQGGFTDTQYF. CDR3 nucleotide sequence: TGTGCCATCAGTGCTCAGGGGGGATTCACAGATACGCAGTATTTT.

This clonotype was observed at least ten times. The gene calls are TRBV6-1 and TRBJ2-3; D gene ambiguous. The CDR3 totals 16 residues. Germline values: CDR1 MNHNS, CDR2 SASEGT. V was cut by 1 base and J by 8 bases, with 19 bases left in between. This chain's CDR3 is CASSEGTDRVTGTQYF. The CDR3 nucleotides read TGTGCCAGCAGTGAAGGGACGGACCGGGTCACGGGTACGCAGTATTTT.

This clonotype was seen a handful of times. V gene TRBV12-5 combines with J gene TRBJ1-5; TRBD1 is a possible D gene (6 bases). CDR1 and CDR2 (germline): LGHNT, FRNRAP. Trimming removed 6 bases at V and 11 bases at J, with 17 bases between. The CDR3 has 13 amino acids. CDR3 in amino acids: CASGSTGPLTQHF. The CDR3, as DNA: TGTGCTAGTGGATCGACAGGTCCCCTCACCCAGCATTTT.

The V and J genes are TRBV20-1 and TRBJ1-5, with 7 nucleotides matching TRBD1. Germline V lookup: CDR1 DFQATT, CDR2 SNEGSKA (reference sequence). V dropped 3 bases and J dropped 1; count of bases not matched to a gene: 12. The CDR3 totals 17 residues. This CDR3 is CSASMGQITVSNQPQHF. The DNA of the CDR3 is TGCAGTGCTAGCATGGGACAGATCACCGTCAGCAATCAGCCCCAGCATTTT.

This clonotype was seen a few times. The V gene is TRBV4-1, the J gene TRBJ1-1; 8 nucleotides align to TRBD1. The ends lost 0 bases at V and 5 bases at J; junction bases unmatched: 11. CDR1 is MGHRA, CDR2 YSYEKL, per germline. The CDR3 sequence is 17 residues long. This CDR3 reads CASSQDTPQGAGTEAFF. The CDR3 bases are TGCGCCAGCAGCCAAGATACCCCGCAGGGGGCTGGAACTGAAGCTTTCTTT.

The table lists this clonotype with many counts. The chain combines TRBV2 with TRBJ1-1, with a weak D call TRBD1 (5 bases). The germline gives CDR1 SNHLY, CDR2 FYNNEI. V was trimmed by 6 bases and J by 3 bases, leaving 14 bases between them. The CDR3 has 14 amino acids. The CDR3 nucleotides are TGTGCCAGCAGGGCGTGGGACTCGGACACTGAAGCTTTCTTT. Protein sequence: CASRAWDSDTEAFF.

This clonotype was seen many times. The chain carries TRBV4-3 and TRBJ2-7, with 9 bases identical to TRBD2. CDR3 length: 16 amino acids. V gave up 0 bases and J gave up 3 bases; unmatched junction bases: 6. The germline V gene has CDR1 LGHNA and CDR2 YSLEER. As DNA, the CDR3 is TGCGCCAGCAGCCAAGATGTAGCTAGCGGGGACTACGAGCAGTACTTC. Translation: CASSQDVASGDYEQYF.

The sample holds many counts of this clonotype. Its ends do not fully match the called genes, so a read error is possible. J is TRBJ1-1 and V is TRBV7-6; the match to TRBD1 covers 9 bases. This CDR3 comprises 18 residues. Per the germline V gene, CDR1 is SGHVS and CDR2 is FNYEAQ. CDR3 protein: CASSVTDPLQGANSEAFF. The CDR3 coding sequence is TGTGCCAGCAGCGTTACCGACCCGTTACAGGGGGCGAACTCTGAAGCTTTCTTT.

This chain uses TRBV6-2 or TRBV6-3 with TRBJ1-2; D remains ambiguous. The germline V gene encodes CDR1 MNHEY and CDR2 SVGEGT. V lost 8 bases, J lost 4 bases, and 17 bases lay in between. The CDR3 covers 14 residues. CDR3 nucleotide sequence: TGTGCCAGCCGTCCGGTTGGAGTAATCTATGGCTACACCTTC. Translated: CASRPVGVIYGYTF.